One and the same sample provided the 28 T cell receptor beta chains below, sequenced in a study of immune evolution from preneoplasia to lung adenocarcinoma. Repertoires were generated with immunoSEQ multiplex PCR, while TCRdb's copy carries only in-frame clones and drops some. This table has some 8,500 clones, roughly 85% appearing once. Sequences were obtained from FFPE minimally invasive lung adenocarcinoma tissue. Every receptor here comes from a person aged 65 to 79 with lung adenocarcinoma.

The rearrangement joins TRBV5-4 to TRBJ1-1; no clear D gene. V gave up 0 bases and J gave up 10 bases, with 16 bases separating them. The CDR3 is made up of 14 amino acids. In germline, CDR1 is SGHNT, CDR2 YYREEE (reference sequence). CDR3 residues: CASSLDRMEGPAFF. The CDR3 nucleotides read TGTGCCAGCAGCTTGGATCGTATGGAGGGTCCAGCTTTCTTT.

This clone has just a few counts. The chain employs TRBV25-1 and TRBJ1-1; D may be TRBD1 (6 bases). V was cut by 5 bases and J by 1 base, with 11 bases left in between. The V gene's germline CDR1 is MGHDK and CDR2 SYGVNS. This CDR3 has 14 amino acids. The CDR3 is CASSPKGGNTEAFF. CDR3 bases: TGTGCCAGCAGTCCTAAGGGGGGGAACACTGAAGCTTTCTTT.

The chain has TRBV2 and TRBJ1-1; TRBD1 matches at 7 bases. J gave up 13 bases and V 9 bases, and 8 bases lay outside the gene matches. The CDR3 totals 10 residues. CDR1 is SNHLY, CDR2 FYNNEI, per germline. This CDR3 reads CASRDREGFF. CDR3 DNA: TGTGCCAGTAGAGACAGGGAGGGTTTCTTT. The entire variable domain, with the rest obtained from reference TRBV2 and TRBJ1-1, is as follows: EPEVTQTPSHQVTQMGQEVILRCVPISNHLYFYWYRQILGQKVEFLVSFYNNEISEKSEIFDDQFSVERPDGSNFTLKIRSTKLEDSAMYFCASRDREGFFGQGTRLTVV.

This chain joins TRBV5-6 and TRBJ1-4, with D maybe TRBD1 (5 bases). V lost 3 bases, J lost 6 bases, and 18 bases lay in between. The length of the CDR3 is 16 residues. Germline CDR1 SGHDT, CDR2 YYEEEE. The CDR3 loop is CASSYRMGREDEKLFF. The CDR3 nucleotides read TGTGCCAGCAGCTATCGAATGGGCAGGGAGGATGAAAAACTGTTTTTT.

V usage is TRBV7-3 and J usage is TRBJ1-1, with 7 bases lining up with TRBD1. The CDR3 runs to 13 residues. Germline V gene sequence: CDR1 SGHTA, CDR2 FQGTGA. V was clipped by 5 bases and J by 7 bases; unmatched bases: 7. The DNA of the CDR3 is TGTGCCAGCAGCAGACAGGGAGAGAGTGAAGCTTTCTTT. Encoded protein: CASSRQGESEAFF.

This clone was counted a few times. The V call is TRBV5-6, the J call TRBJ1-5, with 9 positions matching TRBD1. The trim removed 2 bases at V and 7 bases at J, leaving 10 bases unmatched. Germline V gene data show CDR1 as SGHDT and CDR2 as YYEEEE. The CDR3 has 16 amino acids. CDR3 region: CASSFSGTGRSQPQHF. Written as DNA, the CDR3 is TGTGCCAGCAGCTTCTCCGGGACAGGGAGATCACAGCCCCAGCATTTT.

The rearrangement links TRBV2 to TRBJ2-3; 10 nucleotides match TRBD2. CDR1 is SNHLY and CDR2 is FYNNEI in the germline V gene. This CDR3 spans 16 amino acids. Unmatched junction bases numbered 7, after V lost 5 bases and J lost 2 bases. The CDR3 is CASSQRLAGSTDTQYF. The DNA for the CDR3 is TGTGCCAGCAGTCAGAGACTAGCGGGTTCCACAGATACGCAGTATTTT.

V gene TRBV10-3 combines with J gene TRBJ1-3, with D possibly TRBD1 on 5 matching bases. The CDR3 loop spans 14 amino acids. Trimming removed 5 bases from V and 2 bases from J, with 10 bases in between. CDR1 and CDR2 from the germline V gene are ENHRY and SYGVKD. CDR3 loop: CAISRGLAGNTIYF. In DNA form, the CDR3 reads TGTGCCATCAGTCGGGGCCTCGCTGGAAACACCATATATTTT.

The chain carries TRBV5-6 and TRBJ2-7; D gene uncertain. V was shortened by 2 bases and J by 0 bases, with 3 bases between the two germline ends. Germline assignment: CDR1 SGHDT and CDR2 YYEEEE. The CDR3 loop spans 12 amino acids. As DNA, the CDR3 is TGTGCCAGCAGCTTCTCCTCCTACGAGCAGTACTTC. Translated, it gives CASSFSSYEQYF.

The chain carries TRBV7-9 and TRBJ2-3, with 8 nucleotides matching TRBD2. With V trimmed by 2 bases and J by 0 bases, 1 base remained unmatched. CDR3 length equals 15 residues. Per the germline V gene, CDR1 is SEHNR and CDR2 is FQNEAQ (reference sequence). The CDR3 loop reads CASSLTSGSTDTQYF. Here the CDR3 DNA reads TGTGCCAGCAGCTTAACTAGCGGTAGCACAGATACGCAGTATTTT.

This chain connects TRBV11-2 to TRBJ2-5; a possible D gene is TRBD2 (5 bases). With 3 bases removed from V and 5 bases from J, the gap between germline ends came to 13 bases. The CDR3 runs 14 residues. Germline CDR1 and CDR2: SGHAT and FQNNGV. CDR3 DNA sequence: TGTGCCAGCAGCTTCGGCGGGCGGAGGGAGACCCAGTACTTC. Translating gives CASSFGGRRETQYF. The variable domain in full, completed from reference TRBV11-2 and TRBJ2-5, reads EAGVAQSPRYKIIEKRQSVAFWCNPISGHATLYWYQQILGQGPKLLIQFQNNGVVDDSQLPKDRFSAERLKGVDSTLKIQPAKLEDSAVYLCASSFGGRRETQYFGPGTRLLVL.

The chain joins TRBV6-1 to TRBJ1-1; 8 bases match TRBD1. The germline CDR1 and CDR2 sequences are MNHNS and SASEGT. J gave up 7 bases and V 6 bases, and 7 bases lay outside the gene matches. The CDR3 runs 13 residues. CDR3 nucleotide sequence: TGTGCCAGCAGCCGGGACAGGCGAGATGAAGCTTTCTTT. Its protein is CASSRDRRDEAFF.

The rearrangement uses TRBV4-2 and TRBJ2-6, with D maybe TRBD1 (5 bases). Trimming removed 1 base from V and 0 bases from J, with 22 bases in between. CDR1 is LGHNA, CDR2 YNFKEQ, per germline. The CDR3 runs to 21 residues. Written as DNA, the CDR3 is TGTGCCAGCAGCCAAGGTCCTCCCCGCGGACACTCTAGCTCTGGGGCCAACGTCCTGACTTTC. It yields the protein CASSQGPPRGHSSSGANVLTF.

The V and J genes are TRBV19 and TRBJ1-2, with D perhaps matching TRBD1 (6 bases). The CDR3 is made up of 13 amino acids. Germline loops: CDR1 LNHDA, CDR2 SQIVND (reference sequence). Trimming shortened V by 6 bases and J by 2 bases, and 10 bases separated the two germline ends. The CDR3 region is CASSRGPNYGYTF. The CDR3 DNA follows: TGTGCCAGTAGCCGGGGGCCCAACTATGGCTACACCTTC.

The CDR3, as DNA: TGCGCCAGCAGCTTCCAGGGACAGTACAATGAGCAGTTCTTC. Translated, it gives CASSFQGQYNEQFF. The V gene is TRBV5-1, the J gene TRBJ2-1; 7 bases match TRBD1. The ends lost 2 bases at V and 4 bases at J; junction bases unmatched: 3. Germline V lookup: CDR1 SGHRS, CDR2 YFSETQ. This CDR3 spans 14 amino acids.

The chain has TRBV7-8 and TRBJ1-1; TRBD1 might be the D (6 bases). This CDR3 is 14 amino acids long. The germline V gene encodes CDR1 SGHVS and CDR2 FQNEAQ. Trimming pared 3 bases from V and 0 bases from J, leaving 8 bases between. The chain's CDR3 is CASSFRQVNTEAFF. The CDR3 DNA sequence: TGTGCCAGCAGCTTCCGACAGGTGAACACTGAAGCTTTCTTT.

The CDR3 region is CASSLQLNTGELFF. Here the CDR3 DNA reads TGTGCCAGCAGCTTACAGCTGAACACCGGGGAGCTGTTTTTT. This chain joins TRBV11-2 and TRBJ2-2; D gene uncertain. In germline, CDR1 is SGHAT, CDR2 FQNNGV. The CDR3 loop spans 14 amino acids. V shed 2 bases and J shed 1 base, with 5 bases lying between them.

The CDR3 region is CASSSGRSGNTIYF. The CDR3, as DNA: TGTGCCAGCAGTTCCGGGCGCTCTGGAAACACCATATATTTT. V is TRBV6-5 and J is TRBJ1-3; no firm D call. The CDR3 is 14 residues long. Trimming removed 4 bases from V and 0 bases from J, with 7 bases in between. Germline lookup yields CDR1 MNHEY and CDR2 SVGAGI.

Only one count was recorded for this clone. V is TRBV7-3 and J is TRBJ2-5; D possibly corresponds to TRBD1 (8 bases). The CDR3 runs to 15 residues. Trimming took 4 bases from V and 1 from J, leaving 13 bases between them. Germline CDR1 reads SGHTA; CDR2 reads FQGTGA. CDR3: CASSSQGGSQETQYF. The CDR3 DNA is TGTGCCAGCAGCTCACAGGGGGGGTCCCAAGAGACCCAGTACTTC.

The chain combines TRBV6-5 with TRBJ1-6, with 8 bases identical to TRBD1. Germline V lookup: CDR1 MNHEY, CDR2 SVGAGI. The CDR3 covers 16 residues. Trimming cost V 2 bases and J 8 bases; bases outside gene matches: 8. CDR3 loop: CASSYGGQANHSPLHF. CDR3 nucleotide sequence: TGTGCCAGCAGTTACGGGGGACAGGCAAATCATTCACCCCTCCACTTT.

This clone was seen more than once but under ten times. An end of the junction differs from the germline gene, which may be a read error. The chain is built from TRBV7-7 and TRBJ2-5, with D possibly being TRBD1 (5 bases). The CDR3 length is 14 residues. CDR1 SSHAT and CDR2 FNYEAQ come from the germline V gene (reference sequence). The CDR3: CASSLSGFGETQYF. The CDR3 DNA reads TGTGCTAGCAGCCTGTCAGGGTTTGGGGAGACCCAGTACTTC.

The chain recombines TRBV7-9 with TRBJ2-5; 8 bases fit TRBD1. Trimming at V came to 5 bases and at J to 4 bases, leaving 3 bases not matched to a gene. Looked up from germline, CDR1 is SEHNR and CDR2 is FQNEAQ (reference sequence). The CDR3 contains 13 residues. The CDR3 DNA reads TGTGCCAGCAGCCCAGGGGGCGGAGAGACCCAGTACTTC. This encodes CASSPGGGETQYF.

CDR3 sequence (DNA): TGTGCCAGCAGCACCCGAAGGGAGGGGGACCCTGAGAAGCAGTACTTC. This gives the protein CASSTRREGDPEKQYF. This sequence joins TRBV11-2 and TRBJ2-7, with a weak D call TRBD2 (7 bases). Trimming pared 5 bases from V and 8 bases from J, leaving 25 bases between. The CDR3 is 16 amino acids. Germline V gene lookup returns CDR1 SGHAT and CDR2 FQNNGV. The whole variable domain, remainder taken from reference TRBV11-2 and TRBJ2-7, is EAGVAQSPRYKIIEKRQSVAFWCNPISGHATLYWYQQILGQGPKLLIQFQNNGVVDDSQLPKDRFSAERLKGVDSTLKIQPAKLEDSAVYLCASSTRREGDPEKQYFGPGTRLTVT.

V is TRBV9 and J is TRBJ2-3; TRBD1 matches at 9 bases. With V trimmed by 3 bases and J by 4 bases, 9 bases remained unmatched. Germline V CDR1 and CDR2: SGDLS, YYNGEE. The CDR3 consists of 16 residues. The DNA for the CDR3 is TGTGCCAGCAGCGCGGACCCGGGACAGGGATCAGATACGCAGTATTTT. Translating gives CASSADPGQGSDTQYF.

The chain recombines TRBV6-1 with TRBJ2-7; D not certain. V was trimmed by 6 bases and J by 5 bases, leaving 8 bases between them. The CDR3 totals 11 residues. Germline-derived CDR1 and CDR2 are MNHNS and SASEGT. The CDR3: CASSQTDEQYF. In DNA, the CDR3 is TGTGCCAGCAGCCAGACGGACGAGCAGTACTTC.

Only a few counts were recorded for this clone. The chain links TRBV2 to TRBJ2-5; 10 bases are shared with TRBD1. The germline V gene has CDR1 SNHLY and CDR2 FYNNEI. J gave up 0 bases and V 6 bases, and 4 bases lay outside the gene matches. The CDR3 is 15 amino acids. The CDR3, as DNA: TGTGCCAGCAGCGGGACAGGGGCCAACCAAGAGACCCAGTACTTC. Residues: CASSGTGANQETQYF.

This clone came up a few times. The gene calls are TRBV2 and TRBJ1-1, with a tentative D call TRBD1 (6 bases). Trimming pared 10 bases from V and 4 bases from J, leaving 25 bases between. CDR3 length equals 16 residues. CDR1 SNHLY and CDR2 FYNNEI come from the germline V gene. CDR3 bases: TGTGCCACCATAAGGACCACAGGGTTGCGGGGCACTGAAGCTTTCTTT. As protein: CATIRTTGLRGTEAFF. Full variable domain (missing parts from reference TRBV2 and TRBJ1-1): EPEVTQTPSHQVTQMGQEVILRCVPISNHLYFYWYRQILGQKVEFLVSFYNNEISEKSEIFDDQFSVERPDGSNFTLKIRSTKLEDSAMYFCATIRTTGLRGTEAFFGQGTRLTVV.

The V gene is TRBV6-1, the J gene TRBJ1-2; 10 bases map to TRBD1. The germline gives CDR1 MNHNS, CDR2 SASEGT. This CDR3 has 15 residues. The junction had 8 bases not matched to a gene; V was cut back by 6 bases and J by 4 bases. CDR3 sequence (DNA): TGTGCCAGCAGGCAGACAGGGGGCGCCGTCTATGGCTACACCTTC. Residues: CASRQTGGAVYGYTF.